This T cell receptor beta chain was recovered during a study of post-analysis software for immune sequencing data. Findings of the study overall: In patients, TRBV5-6, TRBV5-1 and TRBV20-1 belonged to roughly five TRBV segments found more frequently than in controls.

About this clonotype itself: Antigen: not known.

Germline V lookup: CDR1 SEHNR, CDR2 FQNEAQ (reference sequence). This CDR3 has 16 amino acids. V shed 1 base and J shed 7 bases, with 17 bases lying between them. Included in the TCR beta cDNA libraries were unique molecular identifiers. Each CDR3 protein is one row after TCRdb ran MiXCR on the PCR reads. This repertoire shows hundreds of thousands of distinct CDR3 sequences, approximately 59% found once; its top ten account for 11%. This sequence originates from a girl between 2 and 10 years old with multiple sclerosis. J is TRBJ2-1 and V is TRBV7-9; TRBD2 is a possible D gene (5 bases). Input material: blood. This CDR3 is CASSLVGGLGYNEQFF. The CDR3 nucleotides are TGTGCCAGCAGCTTAGTAGGTGGACTGGGGTATAATGAGCAGTTCTTC.